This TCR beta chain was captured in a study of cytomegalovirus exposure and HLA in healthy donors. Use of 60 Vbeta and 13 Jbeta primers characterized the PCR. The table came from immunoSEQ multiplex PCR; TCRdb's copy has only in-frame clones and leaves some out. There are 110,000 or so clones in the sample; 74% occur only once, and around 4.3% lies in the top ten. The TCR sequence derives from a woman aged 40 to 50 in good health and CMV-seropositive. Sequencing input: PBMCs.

The CDR3 reads CASRKWEGVYEQYF. CDR3 DNA: TGCGCCAGCAGGAAGTGGGAGGGAGTCTACGAGCAGTACTTC. The chain couples TRBV5-1 to TRBJ2-7, with 7 positions matching TRBD2. The V gene's germline CDR1 is SGHRS and CDR2 YFSETQ. With V trimmed by 5 bases and J by 3 bases, 8 bases remained unmatched. This CDR3 is built from 14 residues.